Shown below are 32 T cell receptor beta chains from a single sample sequenced in a study of blood T cell repertoires in COVID-19. Some clones are missing from TCRdb's copy, which holds only in-frame ones; the method was immunoSEQ multiplex PCR. Found here are around 300,000 clones, about nine tenths of them singletons; the top ten hold under 3.5%. Sequencing used peripheral blood. These receptor sequences come from a woman aged 30 to 39 with active or convalescent COVID-19.

The chain has TRBV7-2 and TRBJ2-3; 8 bases map to TRBD2. V lost 1 base and J lost 4; bases outside the gene matches: 4. Germline V CDR1 and CDR2: SGHTA, FQGNSA. The length of the CDR3 is 15 residues. The CDR3 is CASSLVSGAADTQYF. In nucleotides, the CDR3 is TGTGCCAGCAGCTTAGTTAGCGGGGCCGCAGATACGCAGTATTTT.

This rearrangement joins TRBV18 to TRBJ1-6; 7 nucleotides line up with TRBD1. The V segment lost 1 base and the J segment 0 bases; nucleotides outside the gene matches: 9. Germline V gene data show CDR1 as KGHSH and CDR2 as LQKENI. The CDR3 has 19 amino acids. The CDR3 DNA follows: TGTGCCAGCTCACCACTAGGACAGGTTACAAGCTCCTATAATTCACCCCTCCACTTT. It translates to CASSPLGQVTSSYNSPLHF.

The chain is built from TRBV30 and TRBJ2-5; the match to TRBD2 covers 14 bases. Germline V gene sequence: CDR1 GTSNPN, CDR2 SVGIG (reference sequence). This CDR3 region has 15 residues. Trimming at V came to 4 bases and at J to 2 bases, leaving 3 bases not matched to a gene. In nucleotides, the CDR3 is TGTGCCTGGACTGGGACTAGCGGGGGTCAAGAGACCCAGTACTTC. It translates to CAWTGTSGGQETQYF.

In its sample, this clone was seen once. The chain carries TRBV18 and TRBJ2-1, with 9 nucleotides matching TRBD2. J was trimmed by 10 bases and V by 6 bases; bases with no gene match: 10. The CDR3 is made up of 14 amino acids. Germline V gives CDR1 KGHSH, CDR2 LQKENI. The CDR3 nucleotides are TGTGCCAGCTCTCCCGAGATAGCGGGGGAGGAGCAGTTCTTC. It encodes CASSPEIAGEEQFF.

CDR3 amino acids: CASSQDPERSGGYTF. The CDR3 nucleotides read TGTGCCAGCAGCCAAGATCCTGAGAGGTCCGGTGGCTACACCTTC. V usage is TRBV3-1 (or the pseudogene TRBV3-2) and J usage is TRBJ1-2; the D is unclear. Germline V gives CDR1 LGHDT, CDR2 YNNKEL (reference sequence). Trimming shortened V by 0 bases and J by 7 bases, and 15 bases separated the two germline ends. This CDR3 contains 15 residues.

A single count supports this clone. The CDR3 region has the DNA TGTGCCAGCAGCTCTGGGACTAGCGGGGATCGGGTCACAGATACGCAGTATTTT. The encoded protein is CASSSGTSGDRVTDTQYF. The chain employs TRBV13 and TRBJ2-3; 13 nucleotides align to TRBD2. J lost 2 bases, V lost 4 bases, and 9 bases had no gene match. Per germline, CDR1 PRHDT and CDR2 FYEKMQ (reference sequence). The CDR3 loop spans 18 amino acids.

CDR3 nucleotide sequence: TGTGCCAGCAGCCAAGCCAGACAGGGGCGGACTGAAGCTTTCTTT. Amino acids: CASSQARQGRTEAFF. This sequence joins TRBV7-9 and TRBJ1-1, with 8 bases aligning to TRBD1. The germline V gene encodes CDR1 SEHNR and CDR2 FQNEAQ (reference sequence). CDR3 length equals 15 residues. With V trimmed by 5 bases and J by 5 bases, 10 bases remained unmatched.

The chain is built from TRBV3-1 (or the pseudogene TRBV3-2) and TRBJ1-1, with 9 bases that match TRBD1. This CDR3 region has 13 residues. V dropped 5 bases and J dropped 11; count of bases not matched to a gene: 9. Germline CDR1 is LGHDT and CDR2 is YNNKEL (reference sequence). CDR3 nucleotides: TGTGCCAGCAGCTCCAAACAGGGGGCTCGGGCTTTCTTT. This encodes CASSSKQGARAFF.

The chain recombines TRBV15 with TRBJ1-5, with 7 bases matching TRBD1. Germline V gene lookup returns CDR1 LNHNV and CDR2 YYDKDF (reference sequence). The CDR3 loop spans 18 amino acids. After removal of 5 bases from V and 1 base from J, the junction contained 14 bases not matched to a gene. CDR3 nucleotide sequence: TGTGCCACCAGCGGGGGGACAGACCCACGAATAAGCAATCAGCCCCAGCATTTT. It is translated as CATSGGTDPRISNQPQHF.

This chain links TRBV5-6 with TRBJ1-1, with 7 bases fitting TRBD1. The CDR3 is 16 residues long. In germline, CDR1 is SGHDT, CDR2 YYEEEE. V shed 0 bases and J 0 bases; nucleotides not matched to a gene: 5. CDR3 amino acids: CASSLVPGGMNTEAFF. For the CDR3, the DNA is TGTGCCAGCAGCTTGGTACCAGGGGGGATGAACACTGAAGCTTTCTTT.

This chain connects TRBV28 to TRBJ1-2, with D unresolved. Germline V lookup: CDR1 MDHEN, CDR2 SYDVKM. V lost 2 bases and J 5 bases, leaving 12 bases between the germline ends. The CDR3 totals 14 residues. CDR3 residues: CASSLRERPYGYTF. The CDR3, as DNA: TGTGCCAGCAGTTTACGGGAAAGACCTTATGGCTACACCTTC.

The gene calls are TRBV6-2 or TRBV6-3 and TRBJ1-5, with D perhaps TRBD1 (6 bases). V was cut by 3 bases and J by 1 base, with 16 bases left in between. The length of the CDR3 is 17 residues. The germline V gene encodes CDR1 MNHEY and CDR2 SVGEGT. For the CDR3, the DNA is TGTGCCAGCAGTTATCAGGCAGGGGAGTTAAGCAATCAGCCCCAGCATTTT. Its translation is CASSYQAGELSNQPQHF.

The chain combines TRBV9 with TRBJ1-6, with D tentatively TRBD1 (5 bases). V lost 4 bases, J lost 5 bases, and 16 bases lay in between. The CDR3 is 16 amino acids. Germline V CDR1 and CDR2: SGDLS, YYNGEE. The CDR3 nucleotides are TGTGCCAGCAGCCTAACTTGGGGGGGGGATAATTCACCCCTCCACTTT. Translated, it gives CASSLTWGGDNSPLHF. Full variable domain (missing parts from reference TRBV9 and TRBJ1-6): DSGVTQTPKHLITATGQRVTLRCSPRSGDLSVYWYQQSLDQGLQFLIQYYNGEERAKGNILERFSAQQFPDLHSELNLSSLELGDSALYFCASSLTWGGDNSPLHFGNGTRLTVT.

J is TRBJ2-5 and V is TRBV7-2, with TRBD1 matching over 8 bases. This CDR3 region has 14 residues. The germline gives CDR1 SGHTA, CDR2 FQGNSA. Unmatched junction bases numbered 6, after V lost 5 bases and J lost 4 bases. This CDR3 reads CASSQDRVPETQYF. For the CDR3, the DNA is TGTGCCAGCAGCCAGGACAGGGTGCCAGAGACCCAGTACTTC.

The J gene is TRBJ1-3, the V gene TRBV6-5; 10 nucleotides agree with TRBD1. CDR1 is MNHEY and CDR2 is SVGAGI in the germline V gene. This CDR3 has 14 residues. V dropped 4 bases and J dropped 7; count of bases not matched to a gene: 4. CDR3 bases: TGTGCCAGCAGTTTGACAGGGGGCGGCAACACCATATATTTT. Its protein is CASSLTGGGNTIYF.

In this sample, this clone turned up once. This chain joins TRBV28 and TRBJ1-2; 7 bases align to TRBD1. The CDR3 sequence is 14 residues long. Trimming cost V 2 bases and J 3 bases; bases outside gene matches: 3. Germline CDR1 reads MDHEN; CDR2 reads SYDVKM. This CDR3 is CASSLTDRDYGYTF. In DNA, the CDR3 is TGTGCCAGCAGTTTAACCGACAGGGACTATGGCTACACCTTC.

The chain combines TRBV12-5 with TRBJ2-1, with TRBD2 identical over 11 bases. Germline CDR1 reads LGHNT; CDR2 reads FRNRAP. The CDR3 is 16 amino acids. Germline trimming cut 2 bases from V and 4 bases from J; bases unmatched to any gene: 4. This chain's CDR3 is CASGLTSSGGYNEQFF. CDR3 DNA sequence: TGTGCTAGTGGTTTGACTTCTAGCGGGGGGTACAATGAGCAGTTCTTC.

The chain links TRBV5-1 to TRBJ2-2; D is possibly TRBD2 (6 bases). The germline V gene encodes CDR1 SGHRS and CDR2 YFSETQ. V shed 4 bases and J shed 1 base, with 11 bases lying between them. The CDR3 totals 15 residues. This chain's CDR3 is CASSGGTLNTGELFF. CDR3 sequence (DNA): TGCGCCAGCAGCGGGGGGACGCTGAACACCGGGGAGCTGTTTTTT.

The chain links TRBV5-4 to TRBJ2-5; 15 bases map to TRBD2. This CDR3 comprises 19 residues. Germline CDR1 SGHNT, CDR2 YYREEE (reference sequence). The trim removed 2 bases at V and 0 bases at J, leaving 8 bases unmatched. The CDR3 region has the DNA TGTGCCAGCAGCTTCCGGGGACTAGCGGGGGGAGATTACCAAGAGACCCAGTACTTC. It specifies CASSFRGLAGGDYQETQYF.

Concerning this clone itself: Its ends do not fully match the called genes, so a read error is possible. The gene calls are TRBV7-7 and TRBJ2-1; D is uncertain. This CDR3 has 13 amino acids. In germline, CDR1 is SSHAT, CDR2 FNYEAQ (reference sequence). CDR3 bases: TGTGCTAGCAGCTTAGCCGTTGATAGCACTCGGTTCTTC. Translated: CASSLAVDSTRFF.

The chain uses TRBV2 and TRBJ2-1, with 10 bases that match TRBD2. Germline trimming cut 6 bases from V and 8 bases from J; bases unmatched to any gene: 7. There are 14 residues in the CDR3. Germline assignment: CDR1 SNHLY and CDR2 FYNNEI. CDR3 nucleotides: TGTGCCAGCAGGGCCAGCGGGGGGGCATATGAGCAGTTCTTC. It specifies CASRASGGAYEQFF.

The chain is built from TRBV28 and TRBJ1-3; the D is unclear. From germline, CDR1 is MDHEN and CDR2 SYDVKM. Trimming removed 6 bases from V and 6 bases from J, with 12 bases in between. CDR3 length: 13 amino acids. The CDR3 region is CASRSRSLNTIYF. The CDR3, as DNA: TGTGCCAGCAGGAGTAGGAGCCTAAACACCATATATTTT.

This chain joins TRBV9 and TRBJ1-5, with D perhaps TRBD1 (5 bases). Trimming took off 0 bases at V and 2 bases at J, with 9 bases between the two ends. This CDR3 spans 15 amino acids. Germline CDR1 is SGDLS and CDR2 is YYNGEE. The CDR3 loop reads CASSVEGARNQPQHF. CDR3 sequence (DNA): TGTGCCAGCAGCGTAGAAGGGGCCCGCAATCAGCCCCAGCATTTT.

CDR3 residues: CASSSPGGRWTEAFF. The CDR3 bases are TGTGCCAGCAGCTCCCCCGGGGGACGGTGGACTGAAGCTTTCTTT. The chain is built from TRBV7-9 and TRBJ1-1, with D possibly matching TRBD1 (5 bases). With 4 bases removed from V and 5 bases from J, the gap between germline ends came to 17 bases. The CDR3 loop spans 15 amino acids. Germline V lookup: CDR1 SEHNR, CDR2 FQNEAQ (reference sequence).

The chain employs TRBV6-4 and TRBJ2-5; the match to TRBD1 covers 8 bases. Germline values: CDR1 MRHNA, CDR2 SNTAGT. The length of the CDR3 is 13 residues. After removal of 4 bases from V and 4 bases from J, the junction contained 2 bases not matched to a gene. The CDR3 DNA follows: TGTGCCAGCAGTGTCGACAGGGGAGAGACCCAGTACTTC. Translation: CASSVDRGETQYF.

This sequence joins TRBV10-3 and TRBJ2-2; 9 positions agree with TRBD1. CDR1 and CDR2 (germline): ENHRY, SYGVKD. CDR3 length equals 18 residues. J lost 2 bases, V lost 3 bases, and 10 bases had no gene match. The CDR3 loop is CAISEARGQGINTGELFF. The CDR3 nucleotides are TGTGCCATCAGTGAAGCTCGCGGACAGGGGATAAACACCGGGGAGCTGTTTTTT.

This chain uses TRBV19 with TRBJ2-1; D unclear. The CDR3 totals 15 residues. V was clipped by 2 bases and J by 3 bases, with 11 bases between them. Germline CDR1 and CDR2: LNHDA and SQIVND (reference sequence). As DNA, the CDR3 is TGTGCCAGTAGTATATCAGCGAAAGACTACAATGAGCAGTTCTTC. Its translation is CASSISAKDYNEQFF.

In its sample, this clone was seen a few times. The same CDR3 arises from other DNA sequences in this sample as well. The CDR3 is CASSPTGNTEAFF. As DNA, the CDR3 is TGTGCCAGCAGCCCAACAGGGAACACTGAAGCTTTCTTT. V and J are TRBV7-3 and TRBJ1-1; possible D gene TRBD1, 5 bases. This CDR3 has 13 residues. Per germline, CDR1 SGHTA and CDR2 FQGTGA. V was shortened by 5 bases and J by 1 base, with 8 bases between the two germline ends.

This chain links TRBV28 with TRBJ1-5; D unresolved. The V gene's germline CDR1 is MDHEN and CDR2 SYDVKM. The length of the CDR3 is 15 residues. Trimming removed 6 bases from V and 1 base from J, with 13 bases in between. CDR3 in DNA: TGTGCCAGCAGGCCGCTATTGGTGAGCAATCAGCCCCAGCATTTT. Encoded protein: CASRPLLVSNQPQHF.

The chain joins TRBV2 to TRBJ2-1; 13 positions agree with TRBD2. V was pared by 5 bases and J by 5 bases, with 15 bases of the junction left unmatched. In germline, CDR1 is SNHLY, CDR2 FYNNEI. CDR3 length: 19 amino acids. The CDR3 here is CASSRSLAGGPNGNNEQFF. As DNA, the CDR3 is TGTGCCAGCAGTCGTTCACTAGCGGGGGGGCCAAATGGGAACAATGAGCAGTTCTTC.

V usage is TRBV19 and J usage is TRBJ1-1; D remains ambiguous. The germline V and J ends were trimmed by 5 bases and 5 bases, with 21 bases remaining between them. The V gene's germline CDR1 is LNHDA and CDR2 SQIVND (reference sequence). CDR3 size: 16 residues. The CDR3 nucleotides read TGTGCCAGTAGTGGCCCTACCGTTTGGGGAGGGACTGAAGCTTTCTTT. Translation gives CASSGPTVWGGTEAFF.

This rearrangement joins TRBV7-2 to TRBJ2-3; no reliable D call. Germline CDR1 is SGHTA and CDR2 is FQGNSA. V lost 1 base and J 0 bases, leaving 5 bases between the germline ends. The CDR3 runs to 14 residues. CDR3 amino acids: CASSLGASTDTQYF. The CDR3 coding sequence is TGTGCCAGCAGCTTAGGGGCTAGCACAGATACGCAGTATTTT.